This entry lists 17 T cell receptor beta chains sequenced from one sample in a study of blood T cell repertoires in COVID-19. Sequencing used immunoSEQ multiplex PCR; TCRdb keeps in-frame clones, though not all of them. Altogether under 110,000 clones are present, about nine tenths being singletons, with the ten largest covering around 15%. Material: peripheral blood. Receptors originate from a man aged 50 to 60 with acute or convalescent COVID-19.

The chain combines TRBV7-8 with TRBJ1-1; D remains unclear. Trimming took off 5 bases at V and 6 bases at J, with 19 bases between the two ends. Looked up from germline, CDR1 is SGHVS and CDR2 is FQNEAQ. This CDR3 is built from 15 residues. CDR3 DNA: TGTGCCAGCAGCCGCAGTGGACGGGGAAAGTCTGAAGCTTTCTTT. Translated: CASSRSGRGKSEAFF.

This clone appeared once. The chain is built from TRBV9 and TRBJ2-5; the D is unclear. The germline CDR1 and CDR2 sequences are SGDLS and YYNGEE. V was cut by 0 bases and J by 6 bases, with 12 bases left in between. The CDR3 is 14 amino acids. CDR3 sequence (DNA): TGTGCCAGCAGCGTAGGGTCCGCAGGAAAGACCCAGTACTTC. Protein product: CASSVGSAGKTQYF.

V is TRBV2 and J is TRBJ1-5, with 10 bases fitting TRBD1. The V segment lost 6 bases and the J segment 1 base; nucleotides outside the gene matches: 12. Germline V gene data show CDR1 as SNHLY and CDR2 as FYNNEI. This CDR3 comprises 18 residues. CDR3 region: CASRDDRGLGVSNQPQHF. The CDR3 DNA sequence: TGTGCCAGCAGGGACGACAGGGGGCTAGGTGTAAGCAATCAGCCCCAGCATTTT. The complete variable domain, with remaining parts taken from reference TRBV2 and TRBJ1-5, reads EPEVTQTPSHQVTQMGQEVILRCVPISNHLYFYWYRQILGQKVEFLVSFYNNEISEKSEIFDDQFSVERPDGSNFTLKIRSTKLEDSAMYFCASRDDRGLGVSNQPQHFGDGTRLSIL.

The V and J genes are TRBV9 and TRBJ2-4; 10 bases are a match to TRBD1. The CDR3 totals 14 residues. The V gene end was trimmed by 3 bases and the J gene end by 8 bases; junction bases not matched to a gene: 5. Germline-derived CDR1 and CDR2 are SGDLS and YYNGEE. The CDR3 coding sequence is TGTGCCAGCAGCGACAGACAGGGGGCATACATTCAGTACTTC. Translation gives CASSDRQGAYIQYF.

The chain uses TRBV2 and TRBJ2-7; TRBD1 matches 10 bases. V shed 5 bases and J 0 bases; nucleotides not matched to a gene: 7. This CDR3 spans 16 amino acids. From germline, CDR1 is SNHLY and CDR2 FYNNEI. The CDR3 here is CASSPYGTGASYEQYF. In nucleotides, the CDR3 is TGTGCCAGCAGTCCGTATGGGACAGGGGCCTCCTACGAGCAGTACTTC.

The CDR3 protein is CASSQRDRSRGELFF. The CDR3 bases are TGTGCCAGCAGCCAAAGGGACAGATCAAGGGGGGAGCTGTTTTTT. The chain joins TRBV3-1 (or the pseudogene TRBV3-2) to TRBJ2-2, with 7 positions matching TRBD1. In germline, CDR1 is LGHDT, CDR2 YNNKEL (reference sequence). Trimming took 2 bases from V and 8 from J; bases not matched to a gene: 8. The CDR3 is 15 amino acids.

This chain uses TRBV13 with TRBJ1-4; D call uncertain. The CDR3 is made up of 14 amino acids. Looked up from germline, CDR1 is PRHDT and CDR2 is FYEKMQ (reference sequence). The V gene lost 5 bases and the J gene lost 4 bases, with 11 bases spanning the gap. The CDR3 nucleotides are TGTGCCAGCAGCATCAGGCGGGGTAATGAAAAACTGTTTTTT. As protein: CASSIRRGNEKLFF.

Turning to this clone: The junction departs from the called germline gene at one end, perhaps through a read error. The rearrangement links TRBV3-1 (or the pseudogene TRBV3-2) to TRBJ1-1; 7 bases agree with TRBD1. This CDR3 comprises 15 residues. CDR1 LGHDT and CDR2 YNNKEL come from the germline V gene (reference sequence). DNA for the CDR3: TGTGCCGGCAGCCAAGGACAGGTCTTGAACACTGAAGCTTTCTTT. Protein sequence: CAGSQGQVLNTEAFF.

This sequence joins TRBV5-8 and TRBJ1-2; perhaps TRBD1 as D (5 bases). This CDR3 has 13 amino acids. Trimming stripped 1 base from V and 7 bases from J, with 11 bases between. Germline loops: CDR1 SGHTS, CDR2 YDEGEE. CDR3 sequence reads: CASSLWGEAGYTF. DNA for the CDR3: TGTGCCAGCAGCTTGTGGGGCGAGGCTGGCTACACCTTC. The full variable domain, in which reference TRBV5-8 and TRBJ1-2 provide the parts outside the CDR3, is EAGVTQSPTHLIKTRGQQATLRCSPISGHTSVYWYQQALGLGLQFLLWYDEGEERNRGNFPPRFSGRQFPNYSSELNVNALELEDSALYLCASSLWGEAGYTFGSGTRLTVV.

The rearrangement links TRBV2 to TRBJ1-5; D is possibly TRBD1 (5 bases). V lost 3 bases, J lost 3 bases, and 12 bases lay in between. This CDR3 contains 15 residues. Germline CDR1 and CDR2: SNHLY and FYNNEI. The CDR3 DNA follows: TGTGCCAGCAGTGATGGTGGCAGGGACAATCAGCCCCAGCATTTT. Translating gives CASSDGGRDNQPQHF.

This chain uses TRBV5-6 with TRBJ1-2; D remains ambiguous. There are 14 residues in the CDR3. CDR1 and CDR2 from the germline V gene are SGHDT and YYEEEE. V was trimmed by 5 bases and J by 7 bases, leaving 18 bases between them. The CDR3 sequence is CASSQTSARGGYTF. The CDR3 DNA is TGTGCCAGCAGTCAGACTTCAGCTCGGGGTGGCTACACCTTC.

CDR3 residues: CASSLAGIMSEQFF. The CDR3 DNA follows: TGTGCCAGCTCTCTAGCGGGTATTATGAGTGAGCAGTTCTTC. This rearrangement joins TRBV27 to TRBJ2-1; 8 nucleotides align to TRBD2. The J segment lost 9 bases and the V segment lost 8 bases, leaving 12 bases of the junction unmatched. CDR1 MNHEY and CDR2 SMNVEV come from the germline V gene (reference sequence). The CDR3 loop spans 14 amino acids.

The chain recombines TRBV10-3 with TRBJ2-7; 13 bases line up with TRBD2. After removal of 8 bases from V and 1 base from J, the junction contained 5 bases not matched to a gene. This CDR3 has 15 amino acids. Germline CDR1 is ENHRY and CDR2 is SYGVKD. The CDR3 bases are TGTGCCATCCGGACTAGCGGGGGACTATCCTACGAGCAGTACTTC. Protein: CAIRTSGGLSYEQYF.

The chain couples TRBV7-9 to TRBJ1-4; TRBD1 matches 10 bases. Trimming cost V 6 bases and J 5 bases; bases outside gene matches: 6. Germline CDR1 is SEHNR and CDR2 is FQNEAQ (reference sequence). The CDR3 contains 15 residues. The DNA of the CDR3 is TGTGCCAGCAGTTCCGACAGGGGGCAAAATGAAAAACTGTTTTTT. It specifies CASSSDRGQNEKLFF.

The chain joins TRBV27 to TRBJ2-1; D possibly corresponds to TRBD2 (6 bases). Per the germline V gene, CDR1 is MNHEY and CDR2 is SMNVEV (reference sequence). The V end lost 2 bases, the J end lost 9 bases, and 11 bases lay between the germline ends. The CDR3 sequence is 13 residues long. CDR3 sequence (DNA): TGTGCCAGCAGTTTAACGGTAGCGGCTGAGCAGTTCTTC. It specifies CASSLTVAAEQFF.

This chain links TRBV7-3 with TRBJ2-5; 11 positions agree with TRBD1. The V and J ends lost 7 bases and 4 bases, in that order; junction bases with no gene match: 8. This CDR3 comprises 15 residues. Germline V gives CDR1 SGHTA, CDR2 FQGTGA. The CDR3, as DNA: TGTGCCAGCACCCAAAGCGGGACAGGGGGAGAGACCCAGTACTTC. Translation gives CASTQSGTGGETQYF.

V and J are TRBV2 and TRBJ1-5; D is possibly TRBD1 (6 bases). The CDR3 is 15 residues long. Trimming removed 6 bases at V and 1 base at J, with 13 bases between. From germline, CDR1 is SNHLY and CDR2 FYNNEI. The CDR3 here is CASSVRGLSNQPQHF. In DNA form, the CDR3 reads TGTGCCAGCAGCGTCAGGGGATTAAGCAATCAGCCCCAGCATTTT.